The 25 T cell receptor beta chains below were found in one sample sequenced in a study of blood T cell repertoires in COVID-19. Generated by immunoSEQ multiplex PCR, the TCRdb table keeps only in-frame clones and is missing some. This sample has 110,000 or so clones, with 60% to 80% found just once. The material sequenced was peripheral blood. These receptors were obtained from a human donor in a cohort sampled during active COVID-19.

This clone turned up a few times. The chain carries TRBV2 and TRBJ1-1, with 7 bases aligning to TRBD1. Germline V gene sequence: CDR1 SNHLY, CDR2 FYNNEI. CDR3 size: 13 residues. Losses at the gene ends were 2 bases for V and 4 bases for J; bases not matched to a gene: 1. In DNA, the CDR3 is TGTGCCAGCAGTGAATCAGGGGGCACTGAAGCTTTCTTT. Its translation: CASSESGGTEAFF.

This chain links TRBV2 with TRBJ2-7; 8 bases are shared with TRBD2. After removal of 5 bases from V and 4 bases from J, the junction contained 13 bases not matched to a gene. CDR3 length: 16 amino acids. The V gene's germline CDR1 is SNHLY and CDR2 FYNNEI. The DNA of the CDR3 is TGTGCCAGCAGTCTCCTGGGGAGCGGGAGTTTTTACGAGCAGTACTTC. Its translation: CASSLLGSGSFYEQYF.

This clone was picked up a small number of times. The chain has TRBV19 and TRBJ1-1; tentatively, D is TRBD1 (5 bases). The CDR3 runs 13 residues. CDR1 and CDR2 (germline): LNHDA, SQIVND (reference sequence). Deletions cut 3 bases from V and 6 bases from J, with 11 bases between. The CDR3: CASSMGQGAEAFF. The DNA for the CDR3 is TGTGCCAGTAGTATGGGGCAGGGTGCTGAAGCTTTCTTT.

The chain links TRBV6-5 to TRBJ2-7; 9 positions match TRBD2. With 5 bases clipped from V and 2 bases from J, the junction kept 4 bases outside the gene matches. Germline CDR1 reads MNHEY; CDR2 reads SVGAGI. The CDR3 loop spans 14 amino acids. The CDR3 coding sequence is TGTGCCAGCAGTATAGCGGGGGCAGCCTACGAGCAGTACTTC. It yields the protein CASSIAGAAYEQYF.

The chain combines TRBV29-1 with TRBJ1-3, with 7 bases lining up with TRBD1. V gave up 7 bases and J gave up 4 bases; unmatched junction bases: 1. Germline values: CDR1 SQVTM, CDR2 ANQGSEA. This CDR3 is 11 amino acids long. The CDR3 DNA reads TGCAGCGCGGGACAGGGAAACACCATATATTTT. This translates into CSAGQGNTIYF. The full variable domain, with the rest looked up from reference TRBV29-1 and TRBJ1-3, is SAVISQKPSRDICQRGTSLTIQCQVDSQVTMMFWYRQQPGQSLTLIATANQGSEATYESGFVIDKFPISRPNLTFSTLTVSNMSPEDSSIYLCSAGQGNTIYFGEGSWLTVV.

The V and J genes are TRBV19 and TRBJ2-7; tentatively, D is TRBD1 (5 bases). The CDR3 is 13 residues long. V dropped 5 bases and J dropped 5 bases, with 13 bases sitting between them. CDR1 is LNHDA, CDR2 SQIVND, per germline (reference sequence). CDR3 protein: CASSLWAGHEQYF. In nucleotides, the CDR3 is TGTGCCAGTAGTCTATGGGCAGGGCACGAGCAGTACTTC.

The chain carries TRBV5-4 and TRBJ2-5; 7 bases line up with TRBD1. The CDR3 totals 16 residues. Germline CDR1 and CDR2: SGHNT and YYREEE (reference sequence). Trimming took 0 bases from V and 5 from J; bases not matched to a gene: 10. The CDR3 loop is CASSLARGSTRETQYF. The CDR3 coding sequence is TGTGCCAGCAGCTTGGCCAGGGGGAGCACCAGGGAGACCCAGTACTTC.

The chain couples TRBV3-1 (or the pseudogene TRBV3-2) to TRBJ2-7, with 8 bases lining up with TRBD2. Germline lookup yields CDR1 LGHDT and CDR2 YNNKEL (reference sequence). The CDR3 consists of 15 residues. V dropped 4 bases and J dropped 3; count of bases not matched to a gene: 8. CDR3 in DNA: TGTGCCAGCAGCCTCCGGGGAGCGGGGGTCTACGAGCAGTACTTC. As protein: CASSLRGAGVYEQYF.

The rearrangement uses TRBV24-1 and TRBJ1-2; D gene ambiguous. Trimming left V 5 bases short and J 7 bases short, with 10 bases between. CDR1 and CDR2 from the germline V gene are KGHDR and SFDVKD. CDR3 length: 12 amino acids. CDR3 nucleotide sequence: TGTGCCACCAGTGGTGGTCAGGCTGGCTACACCTTC. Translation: CATSGGQAGYTF.

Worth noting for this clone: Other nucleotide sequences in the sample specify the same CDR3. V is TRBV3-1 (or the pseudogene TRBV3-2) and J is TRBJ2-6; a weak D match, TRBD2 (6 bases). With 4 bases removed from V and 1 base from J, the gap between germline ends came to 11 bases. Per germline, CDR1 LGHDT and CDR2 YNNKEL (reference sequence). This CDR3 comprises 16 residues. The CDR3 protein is CASSLGGGSGANVLTF. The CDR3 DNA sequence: TGTGCCAGCAGCCTGGGTGGGGGGTCTGGGGCCAACGTCCTGACTTTC.

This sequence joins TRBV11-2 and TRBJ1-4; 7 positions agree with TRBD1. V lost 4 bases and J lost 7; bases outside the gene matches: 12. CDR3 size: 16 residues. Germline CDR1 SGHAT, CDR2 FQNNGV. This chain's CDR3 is CASSSSTGPRSEKLFF. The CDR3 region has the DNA TGTGCCAGCAGCTCGTCGACAGGGCCGAGGAGTGAAAAACTGTTTTTT.

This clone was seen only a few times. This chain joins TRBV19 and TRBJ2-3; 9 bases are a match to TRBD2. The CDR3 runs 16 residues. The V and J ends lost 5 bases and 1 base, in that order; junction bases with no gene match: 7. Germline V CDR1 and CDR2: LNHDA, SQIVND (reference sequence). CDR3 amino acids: CASSVIAGEGTDTQYF. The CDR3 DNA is TGTGCCAGTAGTGTGATAGCGGGAGAGGGCACAGATACGCAGTATTTT.

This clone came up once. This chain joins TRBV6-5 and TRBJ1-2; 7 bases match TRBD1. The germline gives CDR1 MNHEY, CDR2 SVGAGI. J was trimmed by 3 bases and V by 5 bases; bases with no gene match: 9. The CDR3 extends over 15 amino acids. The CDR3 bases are TGTGCCAGCAGTCCCTTGGGACAGACCTACTATGGCTACACCTTC. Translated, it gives CASSPLGQTYYGYTF.

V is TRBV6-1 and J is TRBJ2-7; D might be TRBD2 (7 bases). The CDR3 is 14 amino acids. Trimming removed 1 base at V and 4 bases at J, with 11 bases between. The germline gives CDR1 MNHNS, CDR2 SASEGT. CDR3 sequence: CASSEEGGRYEQYF. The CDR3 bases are TGTGCCAGCAGTGAAGAGGGGGGGAGGTACGAGCAGTACTTC.

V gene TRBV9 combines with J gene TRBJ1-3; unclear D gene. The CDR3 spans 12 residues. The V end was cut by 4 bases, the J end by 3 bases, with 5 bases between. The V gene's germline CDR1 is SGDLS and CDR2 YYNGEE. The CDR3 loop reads CASSPSGNTIYF. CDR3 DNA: TGTGCCAGCAGCCCGAGTGGAAACACCATATATTTT. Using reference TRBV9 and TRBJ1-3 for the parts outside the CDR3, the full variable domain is DSGVTQTPKHLITATGQRVTLRCSPRSGDLSVYWYQQSLDQGLQFLIQYYNGEERAKGNILERFSAQQFPDLHSELNLSSLELGDSALYFCASSPSGNTIYFGEGSWLTVV.

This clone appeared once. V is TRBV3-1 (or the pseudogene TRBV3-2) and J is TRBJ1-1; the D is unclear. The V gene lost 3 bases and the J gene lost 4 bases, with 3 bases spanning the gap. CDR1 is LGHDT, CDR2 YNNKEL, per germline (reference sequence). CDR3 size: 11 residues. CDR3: CASSHSTEAFF. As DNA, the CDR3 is TGTGCCAGCAGCCACTCCACTGAAGCTTTCTTT.

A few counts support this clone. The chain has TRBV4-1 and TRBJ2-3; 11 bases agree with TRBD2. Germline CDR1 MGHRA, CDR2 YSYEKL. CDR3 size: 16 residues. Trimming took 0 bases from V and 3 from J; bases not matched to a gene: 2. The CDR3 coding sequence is TGCGCCAGCAGCCAAGAAAGACTAGCGGGGACAGATACGCAGTATTTT. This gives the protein CASSQERLAGTDTQYF.

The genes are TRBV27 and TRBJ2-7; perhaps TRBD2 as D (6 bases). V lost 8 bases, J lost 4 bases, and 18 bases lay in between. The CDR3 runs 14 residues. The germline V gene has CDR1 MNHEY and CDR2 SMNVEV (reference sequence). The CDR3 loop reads CASSPGTFAYEQYF. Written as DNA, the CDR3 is TGTGCCAGCTCCCCCGGGACTTTCGCTTACGAGCAGTACTTC.

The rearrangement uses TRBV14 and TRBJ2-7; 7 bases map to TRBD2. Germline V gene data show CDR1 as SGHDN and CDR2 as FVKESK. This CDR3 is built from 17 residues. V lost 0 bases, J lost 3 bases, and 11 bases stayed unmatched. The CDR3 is CASSQDPRGDLSYEQYF. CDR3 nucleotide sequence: TGTGCCAGCAGCCAAGATCCCCGGGGGGACTTGAGCTACGAGCAGTACTTC.

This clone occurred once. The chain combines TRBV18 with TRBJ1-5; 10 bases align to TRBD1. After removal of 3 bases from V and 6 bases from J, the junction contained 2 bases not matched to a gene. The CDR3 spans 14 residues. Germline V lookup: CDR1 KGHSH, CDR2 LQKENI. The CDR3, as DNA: TGTGCCAGCTCACCTAGACAGGGGGCTCAGCCCCAGCATTTT. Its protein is CASSPRQGAQPQHF.

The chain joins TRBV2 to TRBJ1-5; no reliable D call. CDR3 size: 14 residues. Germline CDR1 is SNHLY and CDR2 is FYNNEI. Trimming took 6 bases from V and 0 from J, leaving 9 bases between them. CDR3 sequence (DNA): TGTGCCAGCAGCGGGTCGGATAGCAATCAGCCCCAGCATTTT. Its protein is CASSGSDSNQPQHF.

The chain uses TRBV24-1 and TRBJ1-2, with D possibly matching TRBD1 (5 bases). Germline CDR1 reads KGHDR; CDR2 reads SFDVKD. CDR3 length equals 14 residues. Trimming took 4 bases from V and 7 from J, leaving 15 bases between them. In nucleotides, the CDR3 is TGTGCCACCAGTGACCCCGGGGGGACGATTGGCTACACCTTC. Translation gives CATSDPGGTIGYTF.

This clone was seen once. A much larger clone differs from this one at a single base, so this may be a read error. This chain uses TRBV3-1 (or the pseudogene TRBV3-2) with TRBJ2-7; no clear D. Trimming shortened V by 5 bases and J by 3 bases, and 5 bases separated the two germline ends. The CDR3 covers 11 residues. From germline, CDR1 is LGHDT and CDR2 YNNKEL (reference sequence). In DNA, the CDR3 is TGTGCCAGCAGCTCTTACTACGAGCAGTACTTC. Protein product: CASSSYYEQYF.

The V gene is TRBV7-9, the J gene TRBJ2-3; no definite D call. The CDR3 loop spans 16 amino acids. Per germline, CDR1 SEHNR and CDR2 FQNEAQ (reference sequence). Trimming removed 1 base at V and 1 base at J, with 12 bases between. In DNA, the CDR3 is TGTGCCAGCAGCTTAGACTCGGTGGTAGGCACAGATACGCAGTATTTT. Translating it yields CASSLDSVVGTDTQYF.

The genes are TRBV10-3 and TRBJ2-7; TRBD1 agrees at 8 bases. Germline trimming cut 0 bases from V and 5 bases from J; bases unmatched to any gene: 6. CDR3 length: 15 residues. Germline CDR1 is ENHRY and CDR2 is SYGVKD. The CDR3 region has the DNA TGTGCCATCAGTGAGTCGACAGGGGCGTTACACGAGCAGTACTTC. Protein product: CAISESTGALHEQYF.